This T cell receptor beta chain was identified in a study of cytomegalovirus exposure and HLA in healthy donors. Study-level points and caveats: Sequences of the TCR beta chain were said to predict the HLA-A and HLA-B alleles of most subjects accurately. A few V segments could not be told apart, such as TRBV6-2 and TRBV6-3, and were left out.

Regarding this clone: Its antigen is undetermined.

Germline V CDR1 and CDR2: MNHEY, SMNVEV (reference sequence). With 3 bases clipped from V and 6 bases from J, the junction kept 6 bases outside the gene matches. The CDR3 runs 14 residues. 60 Vbeta and 13 Jbeta primers were used in PCR. Clones were sequenced by immunoSEQ multiplex PCR, and TCRdb holds only the in-frame ones, with some missing. The top ten clones hold about 5% of a sample with more than 100,000 clones, just under 90% of them seen once. The TCR comes from a woman in her twenties or thirties in good health and CMV-seronegative. V usage is TRBV27 and J usage is TRBJ1-1; 8 bases are a match to TRBD1. Sequencing was done on a sample of PBMCs. The CDR3 loop is CASSFLGGQAEAFF. CDR3 nucleotides: TGTGCCAGCAGTTTTTTAGGGGGACAGGCTGAAGCTTTCTTT.